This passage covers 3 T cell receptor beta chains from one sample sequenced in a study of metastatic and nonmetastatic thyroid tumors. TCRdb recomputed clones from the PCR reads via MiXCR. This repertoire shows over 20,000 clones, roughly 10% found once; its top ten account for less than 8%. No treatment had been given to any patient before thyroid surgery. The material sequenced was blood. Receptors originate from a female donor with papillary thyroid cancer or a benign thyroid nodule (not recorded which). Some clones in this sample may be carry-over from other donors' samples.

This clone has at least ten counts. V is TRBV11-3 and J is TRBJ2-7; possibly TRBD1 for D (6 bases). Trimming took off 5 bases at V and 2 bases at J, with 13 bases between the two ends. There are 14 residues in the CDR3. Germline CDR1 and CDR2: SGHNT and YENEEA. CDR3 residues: CASSPGTYPYEQYF. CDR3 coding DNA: TGTGCCAGCAGCCCGGGGACATATCCCTACGAGCAGTACTTC.

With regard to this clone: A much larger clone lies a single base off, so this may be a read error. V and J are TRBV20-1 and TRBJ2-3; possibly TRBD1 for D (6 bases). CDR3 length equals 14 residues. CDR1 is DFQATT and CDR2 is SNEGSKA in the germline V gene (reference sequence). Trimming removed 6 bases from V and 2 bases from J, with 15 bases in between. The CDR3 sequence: CSAPGQYATDTQYF. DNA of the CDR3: TGCAGTGCGCCAGGACAGTACGCCACAGATACGCAGTATTTT.

CDR3 coding DNA: TGTGCCAGCAGCGGGCACCAGGGTTTTGGCTACGAGCAGTACTTC. Translation gives CASSGHQGFGYEQYF. The chain links TRBV28 to TRBJ2-7, with D tentatively TRBD1 (5 bases). V was shortened by 6 bases and J by 3 bases, with 18 bases between the two germline ends. CDR1 and CDR2 from the germline V gene are MDHEN and SYDVKM. This CDR3 region has 15 residues. Full variable domain (outside the CDR3, taken from reference TRBV28 and TRBJ2-7): DVKVTQSSRYLVKRTGEKVFLECVQDMDHENMFWYRQDPGLGLRLIYFSYDVKMKEKGDIPEGYSVSREKKERFSLILESASTNQTSMYLCASSGHQGFGYEQYFGPGTRLTVT.